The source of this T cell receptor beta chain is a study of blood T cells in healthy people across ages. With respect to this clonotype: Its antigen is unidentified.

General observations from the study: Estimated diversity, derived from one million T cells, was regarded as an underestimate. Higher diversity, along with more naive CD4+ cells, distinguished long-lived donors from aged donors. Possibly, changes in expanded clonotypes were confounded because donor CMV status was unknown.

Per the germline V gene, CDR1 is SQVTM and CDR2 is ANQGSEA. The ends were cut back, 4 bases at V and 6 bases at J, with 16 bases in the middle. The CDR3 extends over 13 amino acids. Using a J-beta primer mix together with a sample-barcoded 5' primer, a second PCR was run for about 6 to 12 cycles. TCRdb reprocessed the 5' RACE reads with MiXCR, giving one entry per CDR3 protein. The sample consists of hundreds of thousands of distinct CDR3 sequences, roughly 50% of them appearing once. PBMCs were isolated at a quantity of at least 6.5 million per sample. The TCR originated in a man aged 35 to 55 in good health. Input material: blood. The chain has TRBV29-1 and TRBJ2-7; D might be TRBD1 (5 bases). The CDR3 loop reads CSVVSGQQAEQYF. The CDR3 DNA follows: TGCAGCGTTGTGTCAGGACAACAAGCCGAGCAGTACTTC.